This section outlines one T cell receptor beta chain sequence together with its context. From germline, CDR1 is MNHEY and CDR2 SMNVEV (reference sequence). The CDR3 is 12 residues long. Between the trimmed V and J ends, which lost 10 bases and 3 bases, there was a span of 12 bases. These data come from a study of T cells in Graves' hyperthyroidism and ophthalmopathy. There were TCR beta CDR3 regions amplified from RNA transcripts. Primed by the HTBI set, a first-round RT-PCR was run on the TCR CDR3. Via MiXCR, TCRdb re-called the multiplex PCR reads, giving one row per CDR3 protein. The table has about 610,000 distinct CDR3 sequences, about 15% seen once. The PBMCs were sourced from fresh peripheral blood (about 10 ml).

The chain recombines TRBV27 with TRBJ1-1; TRBD1 is a possible D gene (6 bases). Sequenced sample: blood. The receptor comes from a woman aged 40 to 49 with Graves' ophthalmopathy. This chain's CDR3 is CAIPNRDTEAFF. In DNA, the CDR3 is TGTGCCATCCCGAACAGGGACACTGAAGCTTTCTTT.